Shown below are 27 T cell receptor beta chains from a single sample sequenced in a study of immune evolution from preneoplasia to lung adenocarcinoma. The assay was immunoSEQ multiplex PCR, and TCRdb's table has in-frame clones only and misses some. This table holds approximately 12,000 clones, more than 75% found once. Sequences were obtained from FFPE tissue from an adenomatous hyperplasia lung lesion. Noted subset: atypical adenomatous hyperplasia (AAH), lung preneoplasia. The receptors shown here come from a person between 45 and 75 years old with lung adenocarcinoma.

The gene calls are TRBV30 and TRBJ1-4, with D uncertain. The V and J ends lost 0 bases and 7 bases respectively, with 15 bases between them. The CDR3 runs 15 residues. Germline V lookup: CDR1 GTSNPN, CDR2 SVGIG (reference sequence). CDR3 sequence (DNA): TGTGCCTGGAGTGTGAATGCTCCACCGGGTGAAAAACTGTTTTTT. Amino acid sequence: CAWSVNAPPGEKLFF. Filled out from reference TRBV30 and TRBJ1-4, the complete variable domain reads SQTIHQWPATLVQPVGSPLSLECTVEGTSNPNLYWYRQAAGRGLQLLFYSVGIGQISSEVPQNLSASRPQDRQFILSSKKLLLSDSGFYLCAWSVNAPPGEKLFFGSGTQLSVL.

V usage is TRBV14 and J usage is TRBJ2-7; D gene uncertain. The V gene lost 0 bases and the J gene lost 3 bases, with 18 bases spanning the gap. There are 17 residues in the CDR3. Germline lookup yields CDR1 SGHDN and CDR2 FVKESK. This chain's CDR3 is CASSQEYRRWVIYEQYF. CDR3 sequence (DNA): TGTGCCAGCAGCCAAGAATATCGACGGTGGGTTATCTACGAGCAGTACTTC.

This chain links TRBV30 with TRBJ2-3; 7 bases map to TRBD2. Germline V gives CDR1 GTSNPN, CDR2 SVGIG (reference sequence). Germline trimming cut 2 bases from V and 0 bases from J; bases unmatched to any gene: 11. The CDR3 contains 17 residues. The CDR3 sequence: CAWSPGGASGSTDTQYF. CDR3 in DNA: TGTGCCTGGAGTCCCGGTGGGGCTAGCGGCAGCACAGATACGCAGTATTTT.

The V call is TRBV11-3, the J call TRBJ2-1; TRBD2 matches at 8 bases. The germline CDR1 and CDR2 sequences are SGHNT and YENEEA. The CDR3 contains 16 residues. The J segment lost 10 bases and the V segment lost 4 bases, leaving 15 bases of the junction unmatched. This chain's CDR3 is CASSSAGREGLREQFF. For the CDR3, the DNA is TGTGCCAGCAGCTCCGCCGGGAGGGAGGGCCTCCGAGAGCAGTTCTTC. Complete variable domain (other parts from reference TRBV11-3 and TRBJ2-1): EAGVVQSPRYKIIEKKQPVAFWCNPISGHNTLYWYLQNLGQGPELLIRYENEEAVDDSQLPKDRFSAERLKGVDSTLKIQPAELGDSAVYLCASSSAGREGLREQFFGPGTRLTVL.

V gene TRBV7-3 combines with J gene TRBJ2-7; D gene uncertain. Trimming took off 9 bases at V and 9 bases at J, with 18 bases between the two ends. The CDR3 totals 12 residues. Germline CDR1 reads SGHTA; CDR2 reads FQGTGA. CDR3 coding DNA: TGTGCCAGGATAGCTAAATTCGAAGGGCAGTACTTC. It specifies CARIAKFEGQYF.

The chain carries TRBV11-3 and TRBJ2-5, with 9 bases fitting TRBD2. The CDR3 length is 15 residues. Looked up from germline, CDR1 is SGHNT and CDR2 is YENEEA. Trimming took 4 bases from V and 4 from J; bases not matched to a gene: 7. The CDR3 sequence: CASSSESGRIETQYF. In nucleotides, the CDR3 is TGTGCCAGCAGCTCGGAAAGCGGGAGGATAGAGACCCAGTACTTC. The whole variable domain, remainder taken from reference TRBV11-3 and TRBJ2-5, is EAGVVQSPRYKIIEKKQPVAFWCNPISGHNTLYWYLQNLGQGPELLIRYENEEAVDDSQLPKDRFSAERLKGVDSTLKIQPAELGDSAVYLCASSSESGRIETQYFGPGTRLLVL.

This rearrangement joins TRBV2 to TRBJ1-3, with D maybe TRBD1 (5 bases). The V gene's germline CDR1 is SNHLY and CDR2 FYNNEI. Trimming took off 6 bases at V and 2 bases at J, with 14 bases between the two ends. CDR3 length: 15 residues. The CDR3 loop reads CASSVRGVPGNTIYF. CDR3 DNA: TGTGCCAGCAGCGTCCGGGGGGTACCTGGAAACACCATATATTTT.

The DNA for the CDR3 is TGTGCCTGGAGTGTCGGGACAGTCTCCCGGGGGACCCAGTACTTC. Amino acids: CAWSVGTVSRGTQYF. The chain uses TRBV30 and TRBJ2-5; 7 positions agree with TRBD1. Germline V gene sequence: CDR1 GTSNPN, CDR2 SVGIG (reference sequence). The J segment lost 7 bases and the V segment lost 0 bases, leaving 11 bases of the junction unmatched. The CDR3 length is 15 residues.

This clone has a handful of counts. The CDR3 loop reads CASSPGPGSGTEAFF. CDR3 DNA: TGTGCCAGCAGCCCAGGCCCAGGGTCGGGCACTGAAGCTTTCTTT. The chain recombines TRBV7-9 with TRBJ1-1, with D perhaps TRBD1 (5 bases). Germline V gene sequence: CDR1 SEHNR, CDR2 FQNEAQ (reference sequence). This CDR3 has 15 residues. Trimming removed 5 bases at V and 4 bases at J, with 17 bases between.

The chain carries TRBV6-4 and TRBJ2-7, with D perhaps TRBD2 (5 bases). Trimming removed 6 bases at V and 7 bases at J, with 22 bases between. There are 15 residues in the CDR3. From germline, CDR1 is MRHNA and CDR2 SNTAGT. The CDR3, as DNA: TGTGCCAGCAGCCAGGAGCGGCTTGACCCTAAGGAGCAGTACTTC. It encodes CASSQERLDPKEQYF.

Sample share makes this clone medium-sized. The V gene is TRBV30, the J gene TRBJ1-5; no firm D call. CDR1 is GTSNPN, CDR2 SVGIG, per germline (reference sequence). V dropped 2 bases and J dropped 3 bases, with 5 bases sitting between them. The CDR3 runs 12 residues. CDR3 nucleotides: TGTGCCTGGAGTCACGACAATCAGCCCCAGCATTTT. This translates into CAWSHDNQPQHF.

The rearrangement uses TRBV6-5 and TRBJ1-1; 7 bases match TRBD1. The V and J ends lost 3 bases and 9 bases, in that order; junction bases with no gene match: 7. Germline V gene data show CDR1 as MNHEY and CDR2 as SVGAGI. CDR3 size: 13 residues. The CDR3 DNA reads TGTGCCAGCAGTTATCGTGACAGGGAAAAAGCTTTCTTT. This codes for CASSYRDREKAFF.

The chain couples TRBV5-1 to TRBJ1-1, with a tentative D call TRBD1 (6 bases). V dropped 0 bases and J dropped 5 bases, with 14 bases sitting between them. CDR1 SGHRS and CDR2 YFSETQ come from the germline V gene. The CDR3 consists of 15 residues. CDR3 sequence reads: CASSLGTVGFTEAFF. The CDR3 DNA follows: TGCGCCAGCAGCTTGGGGACAGTGGGGTTTACTGAAGCTTTCTTT.

V and J are TRBV19 and TRBJ1-2; D gene unclear. Germline lookup yields CDR1 LNHDA and CDR2 SQIVND (reference sequence). V was clipped by 9 bases and J by 1 base, with 9 bases between them. This CDR3 region has 12 residues. The CDR3 bases are TGTGCCAGCGTGAGGGATAACTATGGCTACACCTTC. Residues: CASVRDNYGYTF. Based on the CDR3 plus reference TRBV19 and TRBJ1-2, the full variable domain is DGGITQSPKYLFRKEGQNVTLSCEQNLNHDAMYWYRQDPGQGLRLIYYSQIVNDFQKGDIAEGYSVSREKKESFPLTVTSAQKNPTAFYLCASVRDNYGYTFGSGTRLTVV.

This clone was seen once. This chain joins TRBV30 and TRBJ1-6; D remains ambiguous. CDR3 size: 13 residues. Germline V gene data show CDR1 as GTSNPN and CDR2 as SVGIG (reference sequence). V gave up 0 bases and J gave up 10 bases, with 10 bases separating them. The CDR3 reads CAWSVPASSPLHF. DNA of the CDR3: TGTGCCTGGAGTGTACCTGCGAGCTCACCCCTCCACTTT.

There are a few counts of this clone. The rearrangement links TRBV19 to TRBJ2-7; D assignment may be TRBD1 or TRBD2 (5 bases each). The CDR3 runs to 14 residues. The V end was cut by 6 bases, the J end by 2 bases, with 14 bases between. Germline CDR1 reads LNHDA; CDR2 reads SQIVND (reference sequence). CDR3 bases: TGTGCCAGTAGCCCCGGGACCGCCGCCTACGAGCAGTACTTC. Protein product: CASSPGTAAYEQYF. The whole variable domain, filled in from reference TRBV19 and TRBJ2-7, reads DGGITQSPKYLFRKEGQNVTLSCEQNLNHDAMYWYRQDPGQGLRLIYYSQIVNDFQKGDIAEGYSVSREKKESFPLTVTSAQKNPTAFYLCASSPGTAAYEQYFGPGTRLTVT.

The chain carries TRBV14 and TRBJ2-2; TRBD2 aligns across 9 bases. Trimming removed 6 bases from V and 6 bases from J; junction bases left unmatched: 2. Germline V CDR1 and CDR2: SGHDN, FVKESK. The CDR3 runs 13 residues. In DNA, the CDR3 is TGTGCCAGCAGACCTAGCGGGGCCGGGGAGCTGTTTTTT. This encodes CASRPSGAGELFF. Full variable domain (missing parts from reference TRBV14 and TRBJ2-2): EAGVTQFPSHSVIEKGQTVTLRCDPISGHDNLYWYRRVMGKEIKFLLHFVKESKQDESGMPNNRFLAERTGGTYSTLKVQPAELEDSGVYFCASRPSGAGELFFGEGSRLTVL.

The genes are TRBV9 and TRBJ1-1; D gene ambiguous. CDR1 is SGDLS, CDR2 YYNGEE, per germline. This CDR3 comprises 15 residues. Between the trimmed V and J ends, which lost 4 bases and 4 bases, there was a span of 17 bases. The CDR3 DNA reads as TGTGCCAGCAGCCCAGAGGGCGGACCGGGCACTGAAGCTTTCTTT. Amino acids: CASSPEGGPGTEAFF. The complete variable domain, with remaining parts taken from reference TRBV9 and TRBJ1-1, reads DSGVTQTPKHLITATGQRVTLRCSPRSGDLSVYWYQQSLDQGLQFLIQYYNGEERAKGNILERFSAQQFPDLHSELNLSSLELGDSALYFCASSPEGGPGTEAFFGQGTRLTVV.

This chain connects TRBV21-1 to TRBJ1-5. TRBV21-1 constitutes a pseudogene. The CDR3 runs 16 residues. CDR3 DNA: TGTGCCAGCAGCATAGCCTCGTCACCTAGCAATCAGCCCCAGCATTTT. Amino acids: CASSIASSPSNQPQHF.

CDR3 loop: CAWTPLGPGLGAYEQYF. In DNA, the CDR3 is TGTGCCTGGACCCCATTAGGGCCCGGGCTCGGGGCATACGAGCAGTACTTC. This chain joins TRBV30 and TRBJ2-7; D is perhaps TRBD1 or TRBD2 (5 bases each). The CDR3 totals 17 residues. V was cut by 4 bases and J by 4 bases, with 26 bases left in between. CDR1 is GTSNPN and CDR2 is SVGIG in the germline V gene (reference sequence).

V gene TRBV25-1 combines with J gene TRBJ2-7, with 10 bases fitting TRBD1. The trim removed 1 base at V and 2 bases at J, leaving 11 bases unmatched. The CDR3 consists of 18 residues. Germline CDR1 MGHDK, CDR2 SYGVNS. The CDR3 sequence: CASSELGQGSSYTYEQYF. Written as DNA, the CDR3 is TGTGCCAGCAGTGAATTGGGACAGGGGTCCTCATATACCTACGAGCAGTACTTC.

The chain uses TRBV18 and TRBJ1-1; D gene ambiguous. In germline, CDR1 is KGHSH, CDR2 LQKENI. The CDR3 spans 12 residues. Trimming stripped 6 bases from V and 6 bases from J, with 11 bases between. CDR3 sequence: CASSPREAEAFF. In DNA, the CDR3 is TGTGCCAGCTCCCCGAGGGAAGCTGAAGCTTTCTTT.

V usage is TRBV7-9 and J usage is TRBJ2-1; TRBD1 or TRBD2 may be the D gene (5 bases each). Germline CDR1 is SEHNR and CDR2 is FQNEAQ (reference sequence). The CDR3 runs 13 residues. Trimming left V 3 bases short and J 12 bases short, with 15 bases between. Here the CDR3 DNA reads TGTGCCAGCAGCTTGAATTGGGACCGCCGGCAGTTCTTC. Translated, it gives CASSLNWDRRQFF.

The V gene is TRBV19, the J gene TRBJ2-5; D might be TRBD1 (6 bases). Trimming shortened V by 7 bases and J by 3 bases, and 18 bases separated the two germline ends. This CDR3 is 15 amino acids long. Germline CDR1 and CDR2: LNHDA and SQIVND (reference sequence). CDR3 in amino acids: CASTASGVGEETQYF. CDR3 bases: TGTGCCAGTACCGCATCAGGGGTTGGAGAAGAGACCCAGTACTTC.

The J gene is TRBJ2-1, the V gene TRBV9, with 11 nucleotides matching TRBD2. The CDR3 extends over 15 amino acids. Per the germline V gene, CDR1 is SGDLS and CDR2 is YYNGEE. Trimming removed 4 bases from V and 5 bases from J; junction bases left unmatched: 5. The CDR3 protein is CASSISGRENNEQFF. The CDR3 DNA reads as TGTGCCAGCAGCATTAGCGGGAGGGAAAACAATGAGCAGTTCTTC.

The rearrangement joins TRBV2 to TRBJ1-5, with D maybe TRBD1 (5 bases). The CDR3 contains 14 residues. V lost 7 bases, J lost 7 bases, and 17 bases lay in between. Looked up from germline, CDR1 is SNHLY and CDR2 is FYNNEI. For the CDR3, the DNA is TGTGCCAGCAAACCTGGGACGAGCGGACAGCCCCAGCATTTT. Amino acid sequence: CASKPGTSGQPQHF.

V gene TRBV4-1 combines with J gene TRBJ2-1; 7 bases map to TRBD2. J was trimmed by 3 bases and V by 0 bases; bases with no gene match: 11. This CDR3 has 18 residues. Germline lookup yields CDR1 MGHRA and CDR2 YSYEKL. The CDR3: CASSQDLMRERIYNEQFF. The CDR3 nucleotides read TGCGCCAGCAGCCAAGATTTGATGCGGGAGAGGATCTACAATGAGCAGTTCTTC.